Detailed here is one T cell receptor (beta chain). This sample stems from a study of blood T cell repertoires in COVID-19. Turning to the study itself: In each case, the material was cDNA or gDNA derived from T cells, B-cell-depleted T cells, or PBMCs.

Looked up from germline, CDR1 is SGDLS and CDR2 is YYNGEE. This CDR3 is 15 amino acids long. Deletions cut 0 bases from V and 3 bases from J, with 9 bases between. Per the original data handling: Reference gene primer amplification in the assay estimated nucleated cell counts. Assay used: immunoSEQ multiplex PCR; TCRdb lists only in-frame clones, some missing. V, J and clone size reflect that table, while D and trimming were determined from the DNA. Seen here are 60,000 to 75,000 clones, 75% to 85% observed once, and the top ten hold 10% to 15%. The sample taken for sequencing was peripheral blood. The origin of this receptor is a human donor in a cohort sampled during active COVID-19. This chain joins TRBV9 and TRBJ2-2; no firm D call. This CDR3 reads CASSVGVRDTGELFF. The DNA for the CDR3 is TGTGCCAGCAGCGTAGGTGTACGGGACACCGGGGAGCTGTTTTTT.